The 4 T cell receptor beta chains presented below share a single source sample, sequenced in a study of OX40 agonist ivuxolimab in advanced cancers. Some clones are missing from TCRdb's copy, which holds only in-frame ones; the method was immunoSEQ multiplex PCR. The sample carries around 95,000 clones, around 90% recorded once. The sequences come from CD4+ or CD8+ T cells sorted from blood, collected in a trial of the OX40 agonist ivuxolimab. The source is an adult with an advanced solid tumor such as melanoma, head and neck, liver or kidney cancer.

J is TRBJ2-2 and V is TRBV28; D remains unclear. The CDR3 contains 15 residues. Germline V gives CDR1 MDHEN, CDR2 SYDVKM. V was pared by 8 bases and J by 2 bases, with 15 bases between. CDR3 in DNA: TGTGCCAGCGCCGAAGGTGGTCTTAACACCGGGGAGCTGTTTTTT. This gives the protein CASAEGGLNTGELFF. Based on the CDR3 plus reference TRBV28 and TRBJ2-2, the full variable domain is DVKVTQSSRYLVKRTGEKVFLECVQDMDHENMFWYRQDPGLGLRLIYFSYDVKMKEKGDIPEGYSVSREKKERFSLILESASTNQTSMYLCASAEGGLNTGELFFGEGSRLTVL.

This chain joins TRBV18 and TRBJ2-3; the D gene is possibly TRBD2 (5 bases). Trimming pared 5 bases from V and 4 bases from J, leaving 10 bases between. CDR1 KGHSH and CDR2 LQKENI come from the germline V gene. The CDR3 is made up of 13 amino acids. The CDR3 reads CASSTSLADTQYF. The CDR3 coding sequence is TGTGCCAGCTCAACTAGTTTGGCAGATACGCAGTATTTT.

The rearrangement uses TRBV5-1 and TRBJ2-5; D ambiguous. The germline V and J ends were trimmed by 0 bases and 5 bases, with 11 bases remaining between them. Germline CDR1 and CDR2: SGHRS and YFSETQ. The length of the CDR3 is 14 residues. The CDR3 reads CASSLVVGSETQYF. The DNA of the CDR3 is TGCGCCAGCAGCTTGGTCGTGGGGTCCGAGACCCAGTACTTC.

There are a few counts of this clone. This chain uses TRBV7-9 with TRBJ1-5, with unresolved D. Germline V CDR1 and CDR2: SEHNR, FQNEAQ (reference sequence). The CDR3 is 12 amino acids. Trimming stripped 5 bases from V and 6 bases from J, with 8 bases between. The CDR3 is CASSLDIQPQHF. CDR3 sequence (DNA): TGTGCCAGCAGCCTAGACATTCAGCCCCAGCATTTT.